These 5 T cell receptor beta chains were sequenced from one sample in a study of T cell responses to AZD1222 COVID-19 vaccine. The data were produced by immunoSEQ multiplex PCR, yet TCRdb's version contains in-frame clones alone and is incomplete. The sample yields 150,000 to 200,000 clones, around 90% seen once. The source material was peripheral blood, sampled on day 0 of AZD1222 vaccination. The receptor set was obtained from an adult in good health.

This chain links TRBV7-9 with TRBJ2-7; tentatively, D is TRBD1 (6 bases). V was clipped by 5 bases and J by 3 bases, with 11 bases between them. The CDR3 loop spans 13 amino acids. Germline V gene sequence: CDR1 SEHNR, CDR2 FQNEAQ (reference sequence). In DNA, the CDR3 is TGTGCCAGCAGCATCGGACAGCACTACGAGCAGTACTTC. Amino acid sequence: CASSIGQHYEQYF. Full variable domain (rest looked up from reference TRBV7-9 and TRBJ2-7): DTGVSQNPRHKITKRGQNVTFRCDPISEHNRLYWYRQTLGQGPEFLTYFQNEAQLEKSRLLSDRFSAERPKGSFSTLEIQRTEQGDSAMYLCASSIGQHYEQYFGPGTRLTVT.

The chain couples TRBV4-1 to TRBJ1-5; no clear D gene. V lost 2 bases, J lost 6 bases, and 5 bases lay in between. In germline, CDR1 is MGHRA, CDR2 YSYEKL. The CDR3 has 12 amino acids. CDR3 residues: CASSQPGQPQHF. The CDR3 region has the DNA TGCGCCAGCAGCCAACCAGGTCAGCCCCAGCATTTT.

This clone was recorded only once. The V gene is TRBV7-3, the J gene TRBJ1-1; a possible D gene is TRBD1 (5 bases). V was trimmed by 2 bases and J by 4 bases, leaving 14 bases between them. Looked up from germline, CDR1 is SGHTA and CDR2 is FQGTGA. The CDR3 extends over 15 amino acids. The CDR3 sequence: CASSLQGGTTTEAFF. The CDR3 DNA is TGTGCCAGCAGCTTACAAGGCGGGACGACCACTGAAGCTTTCTTT.

The CDR3 DNA sequence: TGTGCCAGCAGTTTCGGCGCGCTCGCTGGGGCCAACGTCCTGACTTTC. Translating gives CASSFGALAGANVLTF. V is TRBV6-6 and J is TRBJ2-6; D gene uncertain. This CDR3 has 16 residues. Germline V gives CDR1 MNHNY, CDR2 SVGAGI (reference sequence). V shed 4 bases and J shed 2 bases, with 12 bases lying between them.

In its sample, this clone was seen a few times. The V call is TRBV7-9, the J call TRBJ2-1; 7 nucleotides align to TRBD1. This CDR3 is built from 15 residues. With 2 bases clipped from V and 2 bases from J, the junction kept 3 bases outside the gene matches. Germline CDR1 SEHNR, CDR2 FQNEAQ (reference sequence). The CDR3 region has the DNA TGTGCCAGCAGCTTACCAGGGACAGCCTACAATGAGCAGTTCTTC. Translating gives CASSLPGTAYNEQFF.